This T cell receptor beta chain was captured in a study of blood T cell repertoires in COVID-19. Study summary: Italy, Spain and the United States were the sources of the convalescent and acute COVID-19 samples. PBMCs, B-cell-depleted T cells, or T cells were the source of the cDNA or gDNA that made up the material.

CDR3 size: 13 residues. Germline lookup yields CDR1 SNHLY and CDR2 FYNNEI. Between the trimmed V and J ends, which lost 2 bases and 6 bases, there was a span of 10 bases. Sequenced by immunoSEQ multiplex PCR; TCRdb stores in-frame clones only, minus some. The profile shows about 180,000 clones, over 70% of them singletons. The sample holds many counts of this clone. This TCR derives from a woman aged 55-70 years with acute or convalescent COVID-19. This chain joins TRBV2 and TRBJ1-2; possible D gene TRBD1, 5 bases. The sample was peripheral blood. CDR3 residues: CASSERGRDGYTF. The CDR3 nucleotides are TGTGCCAGCAGTGAACGAGGCAGGGATGGCTACACCTTC.